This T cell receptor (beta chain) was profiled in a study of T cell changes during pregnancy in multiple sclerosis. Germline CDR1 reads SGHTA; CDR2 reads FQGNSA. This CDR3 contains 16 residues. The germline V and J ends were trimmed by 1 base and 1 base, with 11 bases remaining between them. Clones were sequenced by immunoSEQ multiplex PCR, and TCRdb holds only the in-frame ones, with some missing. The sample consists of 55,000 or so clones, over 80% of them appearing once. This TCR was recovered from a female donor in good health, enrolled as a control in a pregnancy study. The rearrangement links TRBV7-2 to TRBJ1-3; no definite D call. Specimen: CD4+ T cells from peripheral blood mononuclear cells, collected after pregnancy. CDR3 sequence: CASSLGSGYSGNTIYF. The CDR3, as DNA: TGTGCCAGCAGCTTAGGCTCAGGCTATTCTGGAAACACCATATATTTT. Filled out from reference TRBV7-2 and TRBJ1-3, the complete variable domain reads GAGVSQSPSNKVTEKGKDVELRCDPISGHTALYWYRQSLGQGLEFLIYFQGNSAPDKSGLPSDRFSAERTGGSVSTLTIQRTQQEDSAVYLCASSLGSGYSGNTIYFGEGSWLTVV.